This T cell receptor (beta chain) was captured by sequencing in a study of response to subunit inactivated influenza vaccine. One entry per CDR3 protein results from TCRdb running MiXCR on the RT-PCR reads. The repertoire holds 500,000 to 600,000 distinct CDR3 sequences, more than 15% seen once, with around 3% in the top ten. The CDR3 contains 16 residues. Per germline, CDR1 MNHNS and CDR2 SASEGT. V lost 6 bases and J lost 3, with 17 bases in between. Details on this clonotype: What it recognizes is unknown.

Regarding the study as a whole: A suggestion made by the authors is that each seasonal influenza vaccination recruits few new T cells.

This clonotype originated in a man in his fifties or sixties who received an inactivated influenza vaccine. Sequenced here: CD4+ T cells sorted from PBMCs, sampled roughly 24 months after vaccination. The chain carries TRBV6-1 and TRBJ2-2; either TRBD1 or TRBD2 may fit D (5 bases each). CDR3 residues: CASSPRGGWYTGELFF. CDR3 DNA sequence: TGTGCCAGCAGCCCTCGGGGCGGGTGGTACACCGGGGAGCTGTTTTTT.